In this sample, the clone carrying this T cell receptor beta chain turned up many times. Its specificity is unknown. These data come from a study of identical twins. Study-level points and caveats: In drawing conclusions, the study used cross-sectional statistical analysis and did not follow the same donors.

TCRdb reprocessed the 5' RACE reads with MiXCR, giving one entry per CDR3 protein. The top ten clones hold about 0.91% of a sample with 500,000 to 550,000 distinct CDR3 sequences, about 20% of them seen once. Trimming took 4 bases from V and 0 from J, leaving 2 bases between them. The CDR3 sequence is 11 residues long. Germline lookup yields CDR1 DFQATT and CDR2 SNEGSKA (reference sequence). In addition, the sample was reused for a study of T cells expressing NK-cell markers. That report notes: Sorted CD3+CD56-NKG2C+, CD3+CD56+NKG2C- and CD3+CD56+NKG2C+ T cells were the source of the TCR beta repertoires. Leadership of the CD3+CD56-NKG2C+ fraction also belonged to these clonotypes in four donors.

The chain combines TRBV20-1 with TRBJ2-3; D is unresolved. The sample taken for sequencing was CD4+ T cells sorted from blood. This clonotype was sampled from a young woman in good health. The CDR3, as DNA: TGCAGTGCTACCAGCACAGATACGCAGTATTTT. Translating it yields CSATSTDTQYF.